Listed below are T cell receptor beta chains from one sample, sequenced in a study of OX40 agonist ivuxolimab in advanced cancers. The protocol was immunoSEQ multiplex PCR, while the TCRdb copy is restricted to in-frame clones and leaves out a portion. This table has about 150,000 clones, 90% to 95% appearing once. Specimen: CD4+ or CD8+ T cells sorted from blood, collected in a trial of the OX40 agonist ivuxolimab. These receptor sequences come from an adult with an advanced solid tumor such as melanoma, head and neck, liver or kidney cancer. Both conserved end residues are part of each CDR3. Each record gives: clone size, J gene, CDR3 length, D gene, V gene, CDR3 protein, CDR3 DNA. D genes are given only for firm matches. Clone size, where shown, is once, few, many, or a class for clones that have expanded.

>-|TRBJ1-5|16|-|TRBV2
CASSDPGGGVNQPQHF
TGTGCCAGCAGTGACCCGGGAGGGGGAGTCAATCAGCCCCAGCATTTT
>-|TRBJ2-1|16|TRBD2|TRBV4-2
CASSQEAGGGATGQFF
TGTGCCAGCAGCCAGGAAGCGGGGGGAGGGGCCACTGGGCAGTTCTTC
>-|TRBJ2-3|14|-|TRBV5-1
CASSSGSSTDTQYF
TGCGCCAGCAGCTCCGGGAGTAGCACAGATACGCAGTATTTT
>-|TRBJ1-1|16|TRBD1|TRBV4-1
CASSPGGRGLDTEAFF
TGCGCCAGCAGCCCGGGGGGCAGGGGGCTAGACACTGAAGCTTTCTTT
>-|TRBJ1-3|17|-|TRBV18
CASSPLTETDSGNTIYF
TGTGCCAGCTCACCCCTGACAGAAACCGACTCTGGAAACACCATATATTTT
>few|TRBJ2-7|11|-|TRBV18
CASSPSNEQYF
TGTGCCAGCTCACCTAGCAACGAGCAGTACTTC
>-|TRBJ2-1|16|TRBD2|TRBV5-4
CASSLAGTSGLNEQFF
TGTGCCAGCAGCTTGGCGGGGACTAGCGGCCTCAATGAGCAGTTCTTC
>once|TRBJ2-7|16|TRBD2|TRBV7-9
CASSFGAGWSSYEQYF
TGTGCCAGCAGCTTCGGAGCGGGGTGGAGCTCCTACGAGCAGTACTTC
>-|TRBJ1-5|15|-|TRBV6-1
CASSEAGGSNQPQHF
TGTGCCAGCAGTGAAGCGGGGGGGAGCAATCAGCCCCAGCATTTT
>-|TRBJ2-3|17|TRBD2|TRBV28
CASSLSGLAGGPDTQYF
TGTGCCAGCAGTTTATCGGGACTAGCGGGTGGGCCAGATACGCAGTATTTT
>-|TRBJ2-7|13|-|TRBV7-9
CASSKSGSDEQYF
TGTGCCAGCAGCAAAAGCGGGTCAGACGAGCAGTACTTC
>-|TRBJ2-6|15|-|TRBV7-2
CASSSSWRGANVLTF
TGTGCCAGCAGCAGCTCATGGAGAGGGGCCAACGTCCTGACTTTC
>-|TRBJ2-3|11|-|TRBV10-1
CASPDPDTQYF
TGCGCCAGCCCTGACCCAGATACGCAGTATTTT
>few|TRBJ1-4|12|-|TRBV19
CASDGRNEKLFF
TGTGCTTCGGACGGAAGAAATGAAAAACTGTTTTTT
>-|TRBJ1-1|14|TRBD1|TRBV5-1
CASSLQGANTEAFF
TGCGCCAGCAGCTTGCAGGGGGCGAACACTGAAGCTTTCTTT
>-|TRBJ2-1|15|-|TRBV29-1
CSVEDRTGPPGEQFF
TGCAGCGTTGAAGATCGAACAGGCCCCCCCGGGGAGCAGTTCTTC
>-|TRBJ2-5|19|TRBD2|TRBV5-1
CASSYRTGTSGRAWETQYF
TGCGCCAGCAGCTATCGTACCGGGACTAGCGGGAGGGCCTGGGAGACCCAGTACTTC
>-|TRBJ1-4|16|TRBD1|TRBV10-3
CAIRERPGQGNEKLFF
TGTGCCATCAGGGAGAGACCGGGACAGGGTAATGAAAAACTGTTTTTT
>-|TRBJ2-1|16|TRBD2|TRBV5-4
CASSFRLAGAPNEQFF
TGTGCCAGCAGCTTCAGACTAGCGGGAGCCCCCAATGAGCAGTTCTTC
>few|TRBJ1-6|14|-|TRBV27
CASSYGPAWGPLHF
TGTGCCAGCAGTTATGGTCCCGCGTGGGGACCCCTCCACTTT
>-|TRBJ2-7|15|TRBD2|TRBV7-2
CASSFLGTSVGEQYF
TGTGCCAGCAGCTTTCTTGGGACTAGCGTTGGCGAGCAGTACTTC
>-|TRBJ2-7|10|-|TRBV28
CASRNYEQYF
TGTGCCAGCAGAAATTACGAGCAGTACTTC